This T cell receptor beta chain was documented in a study of T cell repertoires in cytomegalovirus infection. CDR1 and CDR2 from the germline V gene are MNHNS and SASEGT. This CDR3 is built from 16 residues. V gave up 5 bases and J gave up 1 base; unmatched junction bases: 8. Ten or more counts support this clonotype. TCRdb independently ran MiXCR on the reads; one entry per CDR3 protein. This sample has about 300,000 distinct CDR3 sequences; around 9.6% occur once, and the top ten carry 2% to 3%. The sequenced sample was PBMCs. The sequence came from a human donor in good health (CMV status not recorded). Some clones in this sample may be carry-over from other donors' samples. This chain uses TRBV6-1 with TRBJ1-1; 9 bases fit TRBD1. Here the CDR3 DNA reads TGTGCCAGCAGTCCGAACAGGGGGCAGAAGAACACTGAAGCTTTCTTT. Translating gives CASSPNRGQKNTEAFF.